Each of the 13 T cell receptor beta chains below was sequenced from the same sample in a study of regulatory T cells in long-lasting Graves disease. For TCR beta, libraries came from iRepertoire HTBI primers and Arm-PCR of CDR3 regions. TCRdb passed the multiplex PCR reads through MiXCR, listing each CDR3 protein once. The sample holds about 430,000 distinct CDR3 sequences, 20% to 25% seen once. Described time point: persistent/refractory GD, antithyroid drugs over 5 years with positive TRAb. With RNA extracted from PBMCs as input, the TCR library was made. This material consisted of peripheral blood mononuclear cells (PBMCs), taken when the disease was refractory, from a patient treated with antithyroid drugs. The receptors stem from a female donor with Graves disease.

The rearrangement uses TRBV6-2 or TRBV6-3 and TRBJ2-1; D call uncertain. Trimming left V 5 bases short and J 9 bases short, with 8 bases between. Looked up from germline, CDR1 is MNHEY and CDR2 is SVGEGT. This CDR3 has 11 residues. In DNA form, the CDR3 reads TGTGCCAGCAGTCCAACGGTTGAGCAGTTCTTC. This codes for CASSPTVEQFF.

This chain uses TRBV7-2 with TRBJ2-1; unclear D gene. The germline gives CDR1 SGHTA, CDR2 FQGNSA. This CDR3 spans 12 amino acids. V lost 5 bases and J lost 8, with 10 bases in between. CDR3 in amino acids: CASSPGPHEQFF. CDR3 in DNA: TGTGCCAGCAGCCCCGGACCTCATGAGCAGTTCTTC.

Remarks on this clonotype: A clone one base away is much larger, so this may be a read error. The chain combines TRBV6-1 with TRBJ1-1; maybe TRBD1 (5 bases). Germline CDR1 MNHNS, CDR2 SASEGT. CDR3 length: 15 residues. CDR3 amino acids: CVSSEALGVGTEAFF. CDR3 bases: TGTGTCAGCAGTGAAGCGTTAGGGGTAGGCACTGAAGCTTTCTTT.

This clonotype was detected ten times or more. The chain joins TRBV3-1 to TRBJ1-4; a weak D match, TRBD1 (6 bases). Looked up from germline, CDR1 is LGHDT and CDR2 is YNNKEL (reference sequence). The CDR3 covers 12 residues. V was shortened by 2 bases and J by 12 bases, with 10 bases between the two germline ends. This CDR3 is CASSQTRGQLFF. The CDR3 bases are TGTGCCAGCAGCCAAACCAGGGGACAACTGTTTTTT.

This clonotype occurred a few times. For the CDR3, the DNA is TGTGCCAGCAGTGATGGCGGACAGGGGGCCTACAATGAGCAGTTCTTC. Translation: CASSDGGQGAYNEQFF. The chain recombines TRBV2 with TRBJ2-1, with 10 nucleotides matching TRBD1. The V and J ends lost 3 bases and 2 bases, in that order; junction bases with no gene match: 4. This CDR3 has 16 residues. Germline CDR1 SNHLY, CDR2 FYNNEI.

The CDR3 DNA follows: TGTGCCAGCAGCGGACTAGCGGGAGTATCCTACGAGCAGTACTTC. Translation: CASSGLAGVSYEQYF. This chain links TRBV7-9 with TRBJ2-7; 13 bases fit TRBD2. From germline, CDR1 is SEHNR and CDR2 FQNEAQ (reference sequence). V lost 5 bases to trimming and J lost 1 base; unmatched junction nucleotides: 2. The CDR3 totals 15 residues. The variable domain in full, with the rest retrieved from reference TRBV7-9 and TRBJ2-7, is DTGVSQNPRHKITKRGQNVTFRCDPISEHNRLYWYRQTLGQGPEFLTYFQNEAQLEKSRLLSDRFSAERPKGSFSTLEIQRTEQGDSAMYLCASSGLAGVSYEQYFGPGTRLTVT.

This clonotype was found many times. The rearrangement uses TRBV7-8 and TRBJ1-1; 8 bases are a match to TRBD1. The CDR3 contains 13 residues. V lost 4 bases, J lost 6 bases, and 4 bases stayed unmatched. Germline V gives CDR1 SGHVS, CDR2 FQNEAQ. The CDR3 reads CASSSDRGAEAFF. CDR3 DNA sequence: TGTGCCAGCAGCTCAGACAGGGGAGCTGAAGCTTTCTTT.

This clonotype has a count of ten or more. J is TRBJ2-7 and V is TRBV12-3 or TRBV12-4; TRBD1 agrees at 7 bases. The CDR3 spans 13 residues. The trim removed 3 bases at V and 3 bases at J, leaving 2 bases unmatched. CDR3 in DNA: TGTGCCAGCAGTTTTGGACAGGACTACGAGCAGTACTTC. Translated: CASSFGQDYEQYF.

The chain links TRBV13 to TRBJ2-7; D is undetermined. CDR1 is PRHDT, CDR2 FYEKMQ, per germline (reference sequence). CDR3 length: 14 amino acids. Trimming took 5 bases from V and 2 from J, leaving 13 bases between them. The CDR3: CASSTLGSPYEQYF. The CDR3 bases are TGTGCCAGCAGCACCCTGGGGTCCCCCTACGAGCAGTACTTC.

Turning to this clonotype: A junction end diverges from the germline sequence, so it may reflect a read error. The chain joins TRBV19 to TRBJ2-2; TRBD2 is a possible D gene (5 bases). The CDR3 is made up of 13 amino acids. The germline CDR1 and CDR2 sequences are LNHDA and SQIVND (reference sequence). CDR3 nucleotide sequence: TGTGCCAGTAGTACTCTATCGAACGGGGAGCTGTCTTTT. Translation: CASSTLSNGELSF.

The V and J genes are TRBV27 and TRBJ2-7; D might be TRBD1 (5 bases). CDR3 size: 13 residues. V dropped 5 bases and J dropped 4 bases, with 12 bases sitting between them. Germline CDR1 and CDR2: MNHEY and SMNVEV (reference sequence). The CDR3 DNA sequence: TGTGCCAGCAGTCCAGGGTACCAGTACGAGCAGTACTTC. It specifies CASSPGYQYEQYF.

This clonotype was counted ten times or more. V and J are TRBV20-1 and TRBJ2-7; D is perhaps TRBD1 (5 bases). V was trimmed by 4 bases and J by 3 bases, leaving 7 bases between them. Germline V lookup: CDR1 DFQATT, CDR2 SNEGSKA (reference sequence). The CDR3 totals 11 residues. The CDR3 here is CSATGFYEQYF. In DNA form, the CDR3 reads TGCAGTGCTACAGGGTTCTACGAGCAGTACTTC.

The chain couples TRBV3-1 to TRBJ2-7; 10 positions match TRBD1. Germline-derived CDR1 and CDR2 are LGHDT and YNNKEL (reference sequence). The CDR3 is made up of 18 amino acids. With 5 bases clipped from V and 2 bases from J, the junction kept 15 bases outside the gene matches. CDR3 loop: CASSSKGQGTVPAYEQYF. CDR3 nucleotides: TGTGCCAGCAGCTCAAAGGGACAGGGGACGGTTCCCGCCTACGAGCAGTACTTC.